The source of this T cell receptor (beta chain) is a study of blood T cells in healthy people across ages. The length of the CDR3 is 17 residues. Germline V gene data show CDR1 as DFQATT and CDR2 as SNEGSKA (reference sequence). V was pared by 0 bases and J by 5 bases, with 22 bases between. It was with a sample-barcoded 5' primer and a J-beta primer mix that a second PCR of about 6 to 12 cycles was run. TCRdb redid the calling of the 5' RACE reads with MiXCR, one entry per CDR3 protein. Among about 800,000 distinct CDR3 sequences, 55% to 70% were seen once, and the ten largest hold over 20%. Sequenced input: blood. This chain uses TRBV20-1 with TRBJ1-2; D unresolved. The origin of this receptor is a man aged 25 to 40 in good health. As DNA, the CDR3 is TGCAGTGCTAGAGATCTCAGTGGTGAGGCATTGCGATATGGCTACACCTTC. Translation gives CSARDLSGEALRYGYTF.